The 20 T cell receptor beta chains reported below all come from one sample, sequenced in a study of cytomegalovirus exposure and HLA in healthy donors. Profiled with immunoSEQ multiplex PCR; TCRdb holds only in-frame clones, not every one. In the table there are a few hundred thousand clones, about 88% of which are singletons. Sequencing input: PBMCs. The receptors come from a man younger than 30 in good health and CMV-seropositive.

V and J are TRBV6-1 and TRBJ2-2, with TRBD1 matching 7 bases. From germline, CDR1 is MNHNS and CDR2 SASEGT. V shed 9 bases, J shed 3 bases, and the junction held 7 bases outside the gene matches. The CDR3 totals 14 residues. The CDR3 is CASIPGTDTGELFF. The DNA of the CDR3 is TGTGCCAGTATTCCCGGGACAGACACCGGGGAGCTGTTTTTT.

The genes are TRBV11-1 and TRBJ2-7; the match to TRBD2 covers 8 bases. Germline values: CDR1 SGHAT, CDR2 FQDESV (reference sequence). CDR3 length equals 15 residues. The V segment lost 2 bases and the J segment 0 bases; nucleotides outside the gene matches: 3. The CDR3 sequence is CASSLRAGDSYEQYF. The DNA of the CDR3 is TGTGCCAGCAGCTTAAGAGCGGGAGACTCCTACGAGCAGTACTTC.

The V gene is TRBV7-2, the J gene TRBJ1-5, with D possibly being TRBD1 (6 bases). CDR3 length: 16 amino acids. From germline, CDR1 is SGHTA and CDR2 FQGNSA. V was shortened by 5 bases and J by 4 bases, with 18 bases between the two germline ends. The CDR3 loop is CASSPQQGRGNQPQHF. The CDR3 DNA is TGTGCCAGCAGCCCACAACAGGGAAGAGGGAATCAGCCCCAGCATTTT.

The count of this clone is one. The rearrangement joins TRBV5-1 to TRBJ1-1; the match to TRBD1 covers 7 bases. CDR3 length equals 16 residues. V trimming: 0 bases; J trimming: 6 bases; junction bases outside the gene matches: 11. From germline, CDR1 is SGHRS and CDR2 YFSETQ. The CDR3 is CASSLGWDSLGSEAFF. CDR3 in DNA: TGCGCCAGCAGCTTGGGATGGGACAGCCTTGGATCTGAAGCTTTCTTT.

V is TRBV2 and J is TRBJ1-4, with TRBD1 matching over 8 bases. The J segment lost 5 bases and the V segment lost 8 bases, leaving 4 bases of the junction unmatched. Germline V CDR1 and CDR2: SNHLY, FYNNEI. This CDR3 contains 13 residues. This chain's CDR3 is CASHRDRNEKLFF. As DNA, the CDR3 is TGTGCCAGCCACCGGGACAGGAATGAAAAACTGTTTTTT.

This chain uses TRBV5-6 with TRBJ1-5; D is perhaps TRBD1 (5 bases). CDR3 length: 13 residues. Germline lookup yields CDR1 SGHDT and CDR2 YYEEEE. V dropped 0 bases and J dropped 4 bases, with 5 bases sitting between them. CDR3 protein: CASSLGQNQPQHF. For the CDR3, the DNA is TGTGCCAGCAGCTTGGGACAGAATCAGCCCCAGCATTTT.

The chain recombines TRBV28 with TRBJ1-1; maybe TRBD1 (5 bases). V gave up 8 bases and J gave up 0 bases, with 10 bases separating them. This CDR3 has 13 amino acids. CDR1 is MDHEN, CDR2 SYDVKM, per germline. CDR3 protein: CASLGVMNTEAFF. The DNA for the CDR3 is TGTGCCAGCTTGGGGGTAATGAACACTGAAGCTTTCTTT.

This clone came up once. This chain joins TRBV29-1 and TRBJ2-3, with D unresolved. CDR3 size: 13 residues. The V end lost 2 bases, the J end lost 0 bases, and 6 bases lay between the germline ends. Germline V gene data show CDR1 as SQVTM and CDR2 as ANQGSEA. This CDR3 is CSVEQESTDTQYF. CDR3 nucleotide sequence: TGCAGCGTTGAACAGGAGAGCACAGATACGCAGTATTTT.

The CDR3 here is CASSAGLGEKLFF. The CDR3 nucleotides read TGTGCCAGCTCGGCGGGCTTGGGGGAAAAACTGTTTTTT. The V gene is TRBV7-9, the J gene TRBJ1-4; unclear D gene. Trimming removed 8 bases at V and 8 bases at J, with 15 bases between. Germline V gene data show CDR1 as SEHNR and CDR2 as FQNEAQ (reference sequence). CDR3 length: 13 amino acids.

The V gene is TRBV7-3, the J gene TRBJ2-7, with D perhaps being TRBD1 or TRBD2 (5 bases each). Trimming pared 5 bases from V and 5 bases from J, leaving 22 bases between. Germline-derived CDR1 and CDR2 are SGHTA and FQGTGA. CDR3 length: 16 amino acids. CDR3: CASSPGWDGLTDEQYF. CDR3 in DNA: TGTGCCAGCAGCCCCGGCTGGGACGGCCTCACGGACGAGCAGTACTTC.

This chain uses TRBV5-6 with TRBJ2-1; D is possibly TRBD1 or TRBD2 (5 bases each). The germline V gene encodes CDR1 SGHDT and CDR2 YYEEEE. V was pared by 0 bases and J by 8 bases, with 9 bases between. The CDR3 has 13 residues. This chain's CDR3 is CASSLVRGDEQFF. CDR3 nucleotide sequence: TGTGCCAGCAGCTTGGTCCGGGGCGATGAGCAGTTCTTC.

The DNA for the CDR3 is TGTGCCTGGAGTGTACGCCCAGGGGAGAACACTGAAGCTTTCTTT. Translation gives CAWSVRPGENTEAFF. This sequence joins TRBV30 and TRBJ1-1, with D possibly being TRBD1 (6 bases). V lost 0 bases and J lost 1, with 12 bases in between. In germline, CDR1 is GTSNPN, CDR2 SVGIG (reference sequence). The CDR3 sequence is 15 residues long.

For the CDR3, the DNA is TGTGCCAGCACCAAAAGGGGGGGCCAGAACACTGAAGCTTTCTTT. It yields the protein CASTKRGGQNTEAFF. This chain joins TRBV11-1 and TRBJ1-1, with D tentatively TRBD1 (6 bases). V was pared by 7 bases and J by 1 base, with 16 bases between. This CDR3 region has 15 residues. Germline-derived CDR1 and CDR2 are SGHAT and FQDESV (reference sequence).

V usage is TRBV7-2 and J usage is TRBJ2-5; 8 bases are a match to TRBD2. Germline V gene sequence: CDR1 SGHTA, CDR2 FQGNSA. The CDR3 loop spans 13 amino acids. The V segment lost 1 base and the J segment 5 bases; nucleotides outside the gene matches: 0. CDR3 in DNA: TGTGCCAGCAGCTTAGGACTAGCGGAGACCCAGTACTTC. Its protein is CASSLGLAETQYF.

This chain uses TRBV5-1 with TRBJ2-5; D is undetermined. The CDR3 runs 13 residues. V was trimmed by 0 bases and J by 7 bases, leaving 10 bases between them. CDR1 SGHRS and CDR2 YFSETQ come from the germline V gene. The CDR3 DNA reads TGCGCCAGCAGCTTGGGACAAGATGGGACCCAGTACTTC. Translating gives CASSLGQDGTQYF.

V and J are TRBV19 and TRBJ2-6; D gene uncertain. The ends were cut back, 3 bases at V and 1 base at J, with 4 bases in the middle. The germline CDR1 and CDR2 sequences are LNHDA and SQIVND (reference sequence). This CDR3 comprises 14 residues. The DNA of the CDR3 is TGTGCCAGTAGTATTCCTTCTGGGGCCAACGTCCTGACTTTC. As protein: CASSIPSGANVLTF.

The chain has TRBV9 and TRBJ2-1; TRBD1 might be the D (6 bases). Germline lookup yields CDR1 SGDLS and CDR2 YYNGEE. This CDR3 spans 15 amino acids. The V end was cut by 1 base, the J end by 4 bases, with 12 bases between. This chain's CDR3 is CASSVTGTVYNEQFF. The CDR3 DNA sequence: TGTGCCAGCAGCGTAACAGGGACGGTATACAATGAGCAGTTCTTC. Supplemented by reference TRBV9 and TRBJ2-1, the full variable domain reads DSGVTQTPKHLITATGQRVTLRCSPRSGDLSVYWYQQSLDQGLQFLIQYYNGEERAKGNILERFSAQQFPDLHSELNLSSLELGDSALYFCASSVTGTVYNEQFFGPGTRLTVL.

This chain connects TRBV27 to TRBJ2-1; 7 bases map to TRBD2. This CDR3 is 14 amino acids long. The germline V gene has CDR1 MNHEY and CDR2 SMNVEV (reference sequence). J lost 7 bases, V lost 6 bases, and 9 bases had no gene match. The CDR3 bases are TGTGCCAGCAGGCTTGCGGGAGTAAGTAATGAGCAGTTCTTC. Residues: CASRLAGVSNEQFF.

Turning to this clone: Other DNA sequences in the sample encode the same CDR3. V and J are TRBV29-1 and TRBJ1-1; D unclear. This CDR3 comprises 10 residues. Germline CDR1 reads SQVTM; CDR2 reads ANQGSEA. V lost 4 bases, J lost 3 bases, and 3 bases lay in between. The CDR3 DNA is TGCAGCGTTGGGGACACTGAAGCTTTCTTT. It specifies CSVGDTEAFF.

This chain links TRBV29-1 with TRBJ2-1; D may be TRBD1 (6 bases). V was shortened by 4 bases and J by 2 bases, with 15 bases between the two germline ends. The CDR3 runs to 15 residues. Germline CDR1 SQVTM, CDR2 ANQGSEA. CDR3 sequence reads: CSVVQGRGAYNEQFF. The CDR3, as DNA: TGCAGCGTTGTACAGGGTAGGGGCGCCTACAATGAGCAGTTCTTC.